The rows below give T cell receptor beta chains drawn from one sample of a study of cytomegalovirus exposure and HLA in healthy donors. Assay used: immunoSEQ multiplex PCR; TCRdb lists only in-frame clones, some missing. Of 200,000 to 250,000 clones detected, roughly 84% appear once; the ten largest clones hold approximately 1.4%. Sequencing was performed on PBMCs. The source is a girl aged 10-17 years in good health and CMV-seronegative. Both conserved end residues are part of each CDR3. Each record gives: V gene, J gene, clone size, D gene, CDR3 protein, CDR3 DNA. The D gene is left open where the match is weak. Rows give clone size only sometimes, using once, few, many, or a class for an expanded clone.

TRBV6-4	TRBJ2-3	NA	NA	CASSEWAGSTDTQYF	TGTGCCAGCAGTGAATGGGCGGGAAGCACAGATACGCAGTATTTT
TRBV30	TRBJ2-1	NA	TRBD1	CAWSPGQSSYNEQFF	TGTGCCTGGAGCCCGGGACAGAGCTCCTACAATGAGCAGTTCTTC
TRBV4-3	TRBJ2-7	NA	NA	CASSQDNSRRQFFYEQYF	TGCGCCAGCAGCCAAGATAATTCGAGAAGACAGTTCTTTTACGAGCAGTACTTC
TRBV27	TRBJ2-1	NA	TRBD2	CASGTSGRARNEQFF	TGTGCCAGCGGGACTAGCGGGAGGGCCCGGAATGAGCAGTTCTTC
TRBV28	TRBJ1-5	NA	NA	CASRDIEAGGQPQHF	TGTGCCAGCAGGGATATCGAGGCCGGGGGTCAGCCCCAGCATTTT
TRBV13	TRBJ1-1	NA	NA	CASSPREDPEAFF	TGTGCCAGCAGCCCACGGGAAGACCCTGAAGCTTTCTTT
TRBV7-9	TRBJ1-1	few	TRBD1	CASSFLPGQGDTEAFF	TGTGCCAGCAGCTTTCTCCCGGGACAGGGGGACACTGAAGCTTTCTTT
TRBV19	TRBJ2-5	NA	TRBD1	CASSIGQGPFQETQYF	TGTGCCAGTAGTATAGGACAGGGACCCTTCCAAGAGACCCAGTACTTC
TRBV5-1	TRBJ2-7	NA	TRBD2	CASSLSGRFYEQYF	TGCGCCAGCAGCTTAAGCGGGAGGTTCTACGAGCAGTACTTC
TRBV6-7	TRBJ1-6	NA	NA	CASSYCGGVPLHF	TGTGCCAGCAGTTATTGTGGGGGGGTACCCCTCCACTTT
TRBV28	TRBJ1-5	NA	TRBD1	CASSLRQGNTQPQHF	TGTGCCAGCAGTTTAAGACAGGGGAACACCCAGCCCCAGCATTTT
TRBV4-1	TRBJ2-3	NA	NA	CASSDTIRTDTQYF	TGCGCCAGCAGCGACACAATAAGAACAGATACGCAGTATTTT
TRBV5-6	TRBJ2-7	NA	TRBD1	CASSSTGAYEQYF	TGTGCCAGCAGCTCAACAGGGGCCTACGAGCAGTACTTC
TRBV28	TRBJ2-5	NA	NA	CASKSLEPGDQETQYF	TGTGCCAGCAAAAGTCTTGAACCGGGGGACCAAGAGACCCAGTACTTC
TRBV9	TRBJ2-3	NA	TRBD2	CASSPRTSGGATDTQYF	TGTGCCAGCAGCCCGAGGACTAGCGGGGGGGCTACAGATACGCAGTATTTT
TRBV19	TRBJ2-2	NA	NA	CATGTIGELFF	TGTGCCACTGGCACTATTGGGGAGCTGTTTTTT